The clone carrying this TCR beta chain was seen a few times. Its antigen is still unknown. The data were taken from a study of identical twins. Study observations and caveats: Researchers reported weaker excess twin sharing in beta out-of-frame sequences.

In germline, CDR1 is DFQATT, CDR2 SNEGSKA (reference sequence). The CDR3 contains 13 residues. V lost 6 bases and J lost 5; bases outside the gene matches: 5. TCRdb re-called the 5' RACE reads with MiXCR, one entry per CDR3 protein. The table includes fewer than 250,000 distinct CDR3 sequences, under 10% detected once. The same data also contributed to another study, on yellow fever vaccine responses in identical twins. In that study: Reported findings indicate that twins' vaccine T cell responses seemed partially convergent, partially personalized.

The chain uses TRBV20-1 and TRBJ2-1, with 9 bases lining up with TRBD2. The TCR comes from a woman aged 18 to 35 in good health. Sequencing was done on a sample of memory (CD45RO+) T cells sorted from blood. The DNA for the CDR3 is TGCAGTGCCCGCGGGGGGGGCCACAATGAGCAGTTCTTC. Amino acid sequence: CSARGGGHNEQFF.